A selection of T cell receptor beta chains follows, all from one sample in a study of cytomegalovirus exposure and HLA in healthy donors. Sequencing was performed with immunoSEQ multiplex PCR; in TCRdb, only in-frame clones are kept and a portion is missing. This sample yields fewer than 120,000 clones, of which more than 65% are seen a single time; about an eighth belongs to the top ten. The sample consisted of PBMCs. Receptor source: a man aged 25-45 years in good health and CMV-seropositive. Both conserved end residues are part of each CDR3. A D gene is named only where the DNA matches it firmly. The size entry is marked missing in some rows and otherwise reads once, few, many or a size class.

d_call j_call v_call clone_size cdr3_aa cdr3_nt
- TRBJ2-7 TRBV7-7 - CASSPSPASFGADEQYF TGTGCTAGCAGCCCCTCCCCCGCTAGCTTTGGAGCGGACGAGCAGTACTTC
- TRBJ2-7 TRBV29-1 once CSVEDGGSQAEQYF TGCAGCGTTGAAGATGGGGGGAGTCAGGCCGAGCAGTACTTC
- TRBJ1-1 TRBV2 - CASSDFKASGTEAFF TGTGCCAGCAGTGATTTTAAAGCGTCTGGCACTGAAGCTTTCTTT
- TRBJ1-5 TRBV4-2 - CASSPGGQPQHF TGTGCCAGCAGCCCGGGGGGGCAGCCCCAGCATTTT
- TRBJ2-3 TRBV5-5 - CASSFRQATDTQYF TGTGCCAGCAGCTTTCGACAGGCCACAGATACGCAGTATTTT
- TRBJ1-6 TRBV11-3 - CASSNHRSSYNSPLHF TGTGCCAGCAGTAACCACAGGAGCTCCTATAATTCACCCCTCCACTTT
TRBD2 TRBJ2-7 TRBV28 - CASSSRLGLAGGYEQYF TGTGCCAGCAGTTCACGCCTAGGACTAGCGGGGGGCTACGAGCAGTACTTC
- TRBJ2-7 TRBV15 - CATSRAAGSGEQYF TGTGCCACCAGCAGAGCCGCGGGGTCGGGGGAGCAGTACTTC
TRBD1 TRBJ2-7 TRBV2 - CASDSGTGKDEQYF TGTGCCAGCGACTCCGGGACAGGGAAGGACGAGCAGTACTTC
- TRBJ1-4 TRBV6-1 - CASSVEGATNEKLFF TGTGCCAGCAGTGTAGAGGGGGCAACTAATGAAAAACTGTTTTTT
- TRBJ2-3 TRBV10-3 few CAISPGPDFTNTDTQYF TGTGCCATCAGCCCTGGCCCCGACTTCACAAACACAGATACGCAGTATTTT
- TRBJ2-7 TRBV28 - CASSLLTYEQYF TGTGCCAGCAGTTTACTCACTTACGAGCAGTACTTC
TRBD1 TRBJ2-3 TRBV19 few CASSPRQGSSTDTQYF TGTGCCAGTAGTCCGCGACAGGGCTCTAGCACAGATACGCAGTATTTT
- TRBJ1-5 TRBV2 - CASRKTLLGDSNQPQHF TGTGCCAGCAGGAAGACCTTGTTAGGGGATAGCAATCAGCCCCAGCATTTT
- TRBJ2-7 TRBV27 few CASSLSPETYEQYF TGTGCCAGCAGTTTATCACCAGAAACCTACGAGCAGTACTTC
TRBD1 TRBJ1-5 TRBV28 once CASTPAGQGQQPQHF TGTGCCAGCACCCCCGCGGGACAGGGACAGCAGCCCCAGCATTTT
TRBD2 TRBJ2-1 TRBV27 - CASTPTSPPYNEQFF TGTGCCAGCACCCCGACTAGCCCCCCCTACAATGAGCAGTTCTTC
- TRBJ2-5 TRBV4-3 - CASSKDWETQETQYF TGCGCCAGCAGCAAGGACTGGGAAACCCAAGAGACCCAGTACTTC
- TRBJ1-5 TRBV7-8 - CASSLAQSQPQHF TGTGCCAGCAGCTTAGCCCAGTCCCAGCCCCAGCATTTT